Shown below are 20 T cell receptor beta chains from a single sample sequenced in a study of blood T cell repertoires in COVID-19 (dated by TCRdb to the early 2020s). Library creation used the immunoSEQ multiplex PCR assay. This immuneACCESS table, as held by TCRdb, lists in-frame sequences with V and J called but not all clones. Of the missing ones, under half trace to an unresolved V gene in checked studies; the others have no known cause. The sample profile shows roughly 570,000 clones; roughly 91% of them were found once. The ten largest clones capture roughly 7.4% of the sample. Source material: peripheral blood. Every receptor here comes from a woman aged 45-65 years with COVID-19, enrolled during active disease.

The CDR3 spells CASSPRSPTGEWRRYF. For the CDR3, the DNA is TGTGCCAGCAGCCCCCGAAGCCCGACAGGGGAATGGCGACGGTACTTC. The genes are TRBV7-8 and TRBJ2-7; 8 nucleotides match TRBD1. The CDR3 covers 16 residues. With V trimmed by 5 bases and J by 12 bases, 21 bases remained unmatched. Germline lookup yields CDR1 SGHVS and CDR2 FQNEAQ.

J is TRBJ1-1 and V is TRBV28, with D maybe TRBD1 (6 bases). Per germline, CDR1 MDHEN and CDR2 SYDVKM. CDR3 length: 18 residues. V shed 1 base and J shed 4 bases, with 22 bases lying between them. The CDR3 loop is CASSLSPYEGGARTEAFF. The CDR3 DNA sequence: TGTGCCAGCAGTTTATCCCCTTATGAGGGGGGGGCGCGCACTGAAGCTTTCTTT.

V usage is TRBV9 and J usage is TRBJ1-1, with 7 bases fitting TRBD1. Losses at the gene ends were 4 bases for V and 3 bases for J; bases not matched to a gene: 9. The CDR3 consists of 15 residues. Germline CDR1 and CDR2: SGDLS and YYNGEE. The CDR3 protein is CASSLQWDSDTEAFF. CDR3 nucleotides: TGTGCCAGCAGCTTACAGTGGGACAGCGACACTGAAGCTTTCTTT.

The V gene is TRBV9, the J gene TRBJ2-2; 9 bases line up with TRBD1. The CDR3 sequence is 16 residues long. Unmatched junction bases numbered 8, after V lost 4 bases and J lost 4 bases. Germline-derived CDR1 and CDR2 are SGDLS and YYNGEE. For the CDR3, the DNA is TGTGCCAGCAGCTCGATGGGACAGGGAGGCACCGGGGAGCTGTTTTTT. This gives the protein CASSSMGQGGTGELFF.

The chain employs TRBV18 and TRBJ1-4; 7 nucleotides line up with TRBD1. With 3 bases clipped from V and 5 bases from J, the junction kept 12 bases outside the gene matches. CDR1 is KGHSH, CDR2 LQKENI, per germline. The CDR3 is 17 residues long. CDR3 DNA: TGTGCCAGCTCACCTGCCGGGACAGTCGTCTCGAATGAAAAACTGTTTTTT. Amino acids: CASSPAGTVVSNEKLFF.

This clone appeared a few times. This rearrangement joins TRBV6-5 to TRBJ1-1; D not resolved. The CDR3 covers 13 residues. The germline V gene has CDR1 MNHEY and CDR2 SVGAGI. V lost 6 bases and J lost 0, with 8 bases in between. The CDR3 sequence: CASRVDMNTEAFF. The CDR3 region has the DNA TGTGCCAGCAGGGTAGACATGAACACTGAAGCTTTCTTT.

This clone was seen once. The genes are TRBV10-3 and TRBJ2-1, with D possibly matching TRBD1 (5 bases). The CDR3 runs 16 residues. Trimming removed 6 bases from V and 8 bases from J, with 23 bases in between. Germline values: CDR1 ENHRY, CDR2 SYGVKD. CDR3 sequence: CAISLGRQAQGDEQFF. CDR3 nucleotide sequence: TGTGCCATCAGCCTAGGTAGGCAGGCCCAAGGGGATGAGCAGTTCTTC.

This clone was counted once. The chain uses TRBV13 and TRBJ1-3; D is undetermined. V was cut by 5 bases and J by 4 bases, with 12 bases left in between. The CDR3 contains 14 residues. Germline V CDR1 and CDR2: PRHDT, FYEKMQ (reference sequence). The CDR3 is CASSPEPSGNTIYF. CDR3 bases: TGTGCCAGCAGCCCCGAGCCTTCGGGAAACACCATATATTTT.

The rearrangement links TRBV6-5 to TRBJ1-2, with TRBD1 matching over 10 bases. CDR3 length: 13 residues. V was pared by 7 bases and J by 6 bases, with 5 bases of the junction left unmatched. Germline V gene data show CDR1 as MNHEY and CDR2 as SVGAGI. CDR3 nucleotide sequence: TGTGCCAGCACCCTTGGGACAGGGGATGGCTACACCTTC. This gives the protein CASTLGTGDGYTF.

The chain carries TRBV6-5 and TRBJ1-5; D is undetermined. V shed 5 bases and J shed 7 bases, with 9 bases lying between them. CDR1 and CDR2 (germline): MNHEY, SVGAGI. The CDR3 has 12 amino acids. CDR3 region: CASSIARQPQHF. The CDR3 bases are TGTGCCAGCAGTATCGCACGGCAGCCCCAGCATTTT.

The chain joins TRBV6-5 to TRBJ2-7; perhaps TRBD2 as D (5 bases). Germline-derived CDR1 and CDR2 are MNHEY and SVGAGI. Trimming left V 8 bases short and J 3 bases short, with 14 bases between. The CDR3 consists of 13 residues. Here the CDR3 reads CASRRGTNYEQYF. In nucleotides, the CDR3 is TGTGCCAGCCGACGGGGTACCAACTACGAGCAGTACTTC.

This sequence joins TRBV6-5 and TRBJ2-4, with a possible D match to TRBD2 (5 bases). Germline V gene sequence: CDR1 MNHEY, CDR2 SVGAGI. CDR3 length: 13 amino acids. The V end was cut by 8 bases, the J end by 5 bases, with 13 bases between. CDR3 nucleotides: TGTGCCAGCCGTCGGGGTAGGGAAAACATTCAGTACTTC. This codes for CASRRGRENIQYF.

The V call is TRBV30, the J call TRBJ1-2; D is undetermined. The germline gives CDR1 GTSNPN, CDR2 SVGIG (reference sequence). The CDR3 has 13 amino acids. V dropped 2 bases and J dropped 7 bases, with 14 bases sitting between them. The CDR3, as DNA: TGTGCCTGGAGTCCCGTGCCTAGTAGTGGCTACACCTTC. Amino acids: CAWSPVPSSGYTF. Looking up the rest from reference TRBV30 and TRBJ1-2 gives the full variable domain: SQTIHQWPATLVQPVGSPLSLECTVEGTSNPNLYWYRQAAGRGLQLLFYSVGIGQISSEVPQNLSASRPQDRQFILSSKKLLLSDSGFYLCAWSPVPSSGYTFGSGTRLTVV.

The chain carries TRBV9 and TRBJ2-7, with D maybe TRBD2 (6 bases). The CDR3 spans 16 residues. Deletions cut 3 bases from V and 6 bases from J, with 22 bases between. Germline V gene lookup returns CDR1 SGDLS and CDR2 YYNGEE. The CDR3 spells CASSASRRVAEGEQYF. The CDR3 DNA sequence: TGTGCCAGCAGCGCCTCCCGCAGGGTGGCGGAGGGCGAGCAGTACTTC.

The rearrangement uses TRBV5-4 and TRBJ1-4; TRBD1 aligns across 7 bases. The CDR3 spans 16 residues. Per the germline V gene, CDR1 is SGHNT and CDR2 is YYREEE (reference sequence). V dropped 3 bases and J dropped 2; count of bases not matched to a gene: 7. CDR3 nucleotides: TGTGCCAGCAGCTCTCGACAGGGCGGCACTAATGAAAAACTGTTTTTT. It encodes CASSSRQGGTNEKLFF.

The rearrangement links TRBV27 to TRBJ1-5; TRBD1 matches 10 bases. The germline V gene encodes CDR1 MNHEY and CDR2 SMNVEV (reference sequence). The CDR3 totals 17 residues. V gave up 6 bases and J gave up 3 bases; unmatched junction bases: 11. The CDR3 sequence: CASRELPGQGFNQPQHF. The CDR3 nucleotides read TGTGCCAGCAGAGAACTACCGGGACAGGGGTTCAATCAGCCCCAGCATTTT.

The chain recombines TRBV5-5 with TRBJ2-4; TRBD1 matches at 8 bases. In germline, CDR1 is SGHKS, CDR2 YYEKEE (reference sequence). CDR3 size: 15 residues. Trimming cost V 4 bases and J 7 bases; bases outside gene matches: 10. The CDR3 loop is CASSAGQGSMNIQYF. In DNA form, the CDR3 reads TGTGCCAGCAGCGCAGGACAGGGTTCGATGAACATTCAGTACTTC.

Remarks on this clone: This CDR3 is also generated by other DNA sequences in the sample. The chain employs TRBV7-9 and TRBJ2-2; weak D call: TRBD1 (5 bases). This CDR3 region has 17 residues. Germline CDR1 is SEHNR and CDR2 is FQNEAQ (reference sequence). V lost 5 bases and J lost 8, with 24 bases in between. Here the CDR3 DNA reads TGTGCCAGCAGCCCCTGGCAGGGCTTAGGCGGCACTGGGGAGCTGTTTTTT. Encoded protein: CASSPWQGLGGTGELFF. Full variable domain (remainder filled in from reference TRBV7-9 and TRBJ2-2): DTGVSQNPRHKITKRGQNVTFRCDPISEHNRLYWYRQTLGQGPEFLTYFQNEAQLEKSRLLSDRFSAERPKGSFSTLEIQRTEQGDSAMYLCASSPWQGLGGTGELFFGEGSRLTVL.

This chain connects TRBV9 to TRBJ2-1, with 13 bases lining up with TRBD2. CDR3 length: 14 amino acids. Germline lookup yields CDR1 SGDLS and CDR2 YYNGEE. After removal of 0 bases from V and 14 bases from J, the junction contained 5 bases not matched to a gene. The CDR3 nucleotides read TGTGCCAGCAGCGTAGGTACTAGCGGGGGGGAGGAGTTCTTC. Amino acid sequence: CASSVGTSGGEEFF.

V gene TRBV6-1 combines with J gene TRBJ1-6; no firm D call. This CDR3 is 16 amino acids long. Germline values: CDR1 MNHNS, CDR2 SASEGT. V lost 4 bases to trimming and J lost 0 bases, with 10 bases between them. The CDR3 nucleotides read TGTGCCAGCAGTGGACACCTCAGCTCCTATAATTCACCCCTCCACTTT. It yields the protein CASSGHLSSYNSPLHF.